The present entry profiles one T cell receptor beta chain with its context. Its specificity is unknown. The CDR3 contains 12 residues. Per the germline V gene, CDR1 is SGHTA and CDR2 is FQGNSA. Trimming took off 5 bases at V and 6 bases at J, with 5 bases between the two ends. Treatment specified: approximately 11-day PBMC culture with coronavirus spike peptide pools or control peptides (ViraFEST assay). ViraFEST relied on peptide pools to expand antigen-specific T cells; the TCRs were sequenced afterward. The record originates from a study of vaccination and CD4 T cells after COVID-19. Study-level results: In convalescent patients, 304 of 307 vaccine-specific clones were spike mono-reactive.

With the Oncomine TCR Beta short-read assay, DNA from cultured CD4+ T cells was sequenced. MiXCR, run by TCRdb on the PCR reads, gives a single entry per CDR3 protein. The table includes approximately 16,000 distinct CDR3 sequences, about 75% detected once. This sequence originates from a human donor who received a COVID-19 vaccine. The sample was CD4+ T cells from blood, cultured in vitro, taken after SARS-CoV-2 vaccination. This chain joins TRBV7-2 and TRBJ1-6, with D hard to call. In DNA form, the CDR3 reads TGTGCCAGCAGCAGAGTTAATTCACCCCTCCACTTT. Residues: CASSRVNSPLHF.